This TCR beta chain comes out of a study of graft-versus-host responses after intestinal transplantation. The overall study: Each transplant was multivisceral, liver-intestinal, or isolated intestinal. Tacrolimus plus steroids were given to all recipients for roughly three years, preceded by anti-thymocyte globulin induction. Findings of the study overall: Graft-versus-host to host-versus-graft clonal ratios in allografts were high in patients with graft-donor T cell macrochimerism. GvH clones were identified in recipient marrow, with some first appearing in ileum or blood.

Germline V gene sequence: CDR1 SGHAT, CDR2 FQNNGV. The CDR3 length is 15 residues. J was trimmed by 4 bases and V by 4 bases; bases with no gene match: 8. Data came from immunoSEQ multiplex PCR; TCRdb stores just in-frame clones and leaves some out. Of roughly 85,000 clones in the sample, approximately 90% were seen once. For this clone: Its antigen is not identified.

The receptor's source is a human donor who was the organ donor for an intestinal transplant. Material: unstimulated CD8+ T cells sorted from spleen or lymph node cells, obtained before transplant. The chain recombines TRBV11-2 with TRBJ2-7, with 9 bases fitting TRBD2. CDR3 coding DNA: TGTGCCAGCAGCTCCCCCGCGGGAGGGACATACGAGCAGTACTTC. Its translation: CASSSPAGGTYEQYF. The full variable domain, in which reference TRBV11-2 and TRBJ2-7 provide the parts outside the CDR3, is EAGVAQSPRYKIIEKRQSVAFWCNPISGHATLYWYQQILGQGPKLLIQFQNNGVVDDSQLPKDRFSAERLKGVDSTLKIQPAKLEDSAVYLCASSSPAGGTYEQYFGPGTRLTVT.